The 16 T cell receptor beta chains below all came from one sample that was sequenced in a study of identical twins. TCRdb redid the calling of the 5' RACE reads with MiXCR, one entry per CDR3 protein. This sample has roughly 480,000 distinct CDR3 sequences; roughly a quarter occur once, and the top ten carry over 2.5%. The same data also contributed to another study, on T cells expressing NK-cell markers.

Sequencing used CD4+ T cells sorted from blood. These receptors originate from a woman under 30 in good health.

The chain has TRBV7-9 and TRBJ2-5; D is undetermined. The CDR3 is 12 amino acids. V dropped 0 bases and J dropped 5 bases, with 4 bases sitting between them. CDR1 and CDR2 (germline): SEHNR, FQNEAQ (reference sequence). The DNA for the CDR3 is TGTGCCAGCAGCTTAGCTGCCGAGACCCAGTACTTC. The encoded protein is CASSLAAETQYF.

In its sample, this clonotype was seen many times. DNA for the CDR3: TGTGCCAGCAGTTTACGCGGGAGCTCTGGGGCCAACGTCCTGACTTTC. Protein sequence: CASSLRGSSGANVLTF. The J gene is TRBJ2-6, the V gene TRBV6-2 or TRBV6-3, with 7 bases matching TRBD2. The V segment lost 4 bases and the J segment 0 bases; nucleotides outside the gene matches: 3. The germline gives CDR1 MNHEY, CDR2 SVGEGT. The CDR3 contains 16 residues.

The chain carries TRBV12-5 and TRBJ2-5, with TRBD1 identical over 8 bases. V was pared by 1 base and J by 4 bases, with 5 bases of the junction left unmatched. Germline V CDR1 and CDR2: LGHNT, FRNRAP. This CDR3 has 15 amino acids. CDR3 residues: CASGLGGTGGETQYF. In nucleotides, the CDR3 is TGTGCTAGTGGTTTGGGGGGGACAGGAGGAGAGACCCAGTACTTC.

The gene calls are TRBV29-1 and TRBJ1-5, with a possible D match to TRBD1 (5 bases). V lost 4 bases and J 5 bases, leaving 12 bases between the germline ends. Germline CDR1 reads SQVTM; CDR2 reads ANQGSEA. The CDR3 is 13 amino acids. DNA for the CDR3: TGCAGCGTTGCAGGAGGGGCGGATCAGCCCCAGCATTTT. Translation gives CSVAGGADQPQHF. The variable domain in full, with the rest retrieved from reference TRBV29-1 and TRBJ1-5, is SAVISQKPSRDICQRGTSLTIQCQVDSQVTMMFWYRQQPGQSLTLIATANQGSEATYESGFVIDKFPISRPNLTFSTLTVSNMSPEDSSIYLCSVAGGADQPQHFGDGTRLSIL.

Only one count was recorded for this clonotype. The genes are TRBV6-1 and TRBJ2-7; D may be TRBD1 (5 bases). The CDR3 has 15 amino acids. The germline CDR1 and CDR2 sequences are MNHNS and SASEGT. The germline V and J ends were trimmed by 10 bases and 3 bases, with 22 bases remaining between them. CDR3 sequence (DNA): TGTGCCACACAACCGGGCTCCCAAGGGGTCTACGAGCAGTACTTC. Amino acid sequence: CATQPGSQGVYEQYF.

This clonotype was observed a handful of times. The chain carries TRBV11-2 and TRBJ1-1; no definite D call. V was cut by 5 bases and J by 3 bases, with 13 bases left in between. This CDR3 comprises 14 residues. The germline CDR1 and CDR2 sequences are SGHAT and FQNNGV. CDR3 coding DNA: TGTGCCAGCAGCAAAGGTAATAGTTACACTGAAGCTTTCTTT. It is translated as CASSKGNSYTEAFF.

V gene TRBV20-1 combines with J gene TRBJ2-1; D is tentatively TRBD1 or TRBD2 (7 bases each). The CDR3 spans 19 residues. In germline, CDR1 is DFQATT, CDR2 SNEGSKA (reference sequence). V was trimmed by 1 base and J by 3 bases, leaving 25 bases between them. CDR3 protein: CSARVLQGGPRGVYNEQFF. CDR3 coding DNA: TGCAGTGCTAGAGTCCTCCAGGGGGGGCCCCGGGGGGTCTACAATGAGCAGTTCTTC.

This clonotype has a handful of counts. The chain links TRBV6-2 or TRBV6-3 to TRBJ2-7; 13 bases agree with TRBD2. The CDR3 is 15 amino acids. V shed 2 bases and J 5 bases; nucleotides not matched to a gene: 3. Germline V gene lookup returns CDR1 MNHEY and CDR2 SVGEGT. CDR3 region: CASSYRTSGSHEQYF. CDR3 nucleotide sequence: TGTGCCAGCAGTTACAGGACTAGCGGGAGCCACGAGCAGTACTTC.

This sequence joins TRBV20-1 and TRBJ1-6; TRBD1 might be the D (6 bases). This CDR3 is built from 16 residues. In germline, CDR1 is DFQATT, CDR2 SNEGSKA (reference sequence). V dropped 6 bases and J dropped 0 bases, with 15 bases sitting between them. The CDR3 region has the DNA TGCAGTGCCCGCCCCCCAGGGGTCTCCTATAATTCACCCCTCCACTTT. Translating it yields CSARPPGVSYNSPLHF.

The chain couples TRBV6-5 to TRBJ1-1; 7 bases are shared with TRBD1. Germline V gives CDR1 MNHEY, CDR2 SVGAGI. CDR3 length: 12 amino acids. With V trimmed by 6 bases and J by 4 bases, 2 bases remained unmatched. CDR3 in amino acids: CASSQGVTEAFF. The CDR3 DNA reads as TGTGCCAGCAGCCAGGGGGTCACTGAAGCTTTCTTT.

The DNA of the CDR3 is TGTGCCAGCAGTTCGGGACTGACACCCTACGAGCAGTACTTC. Protein sequence: CASSSGLTPYEQYF. The chain carries TRBV25-1 and TRBJ2-7; weak D call: TRBD2 (6 bases). Germline V gene data show CDR1 as MGHDK and CDR2 as SYGVNS. Trimming cost V 5 bases and J 2 bases, with 13 bases left between them. The CDR3 length is 14 residues.

This clonotype was detected only a few times. The chain links TRBV29-1 to TRBJ2-3; 7 bases are a match to TRBD2. Germline values: CDR1 SQVTM, CDR2 ANQGSEA. The CDR3 contains 15 residues. Germline trimming cut 3 bases from V and 3 bases from J; bases unmatched to any gene: 9. The CDR3, as DNA: TGCAGCGTTGAGGCGGCAGCGGGACCGACAGATACGCAGTATTTT. Amino acid sequence: CSVEAAAGPTDTQYF.

The V gene is TRBV27, the J gene TRBJ2-2; D unclear. CDR3 size: 14 residues. With 6 bases removed from V and 4 bases from J, the gap between germline ends came to 12 bases. Looked up from germline, CDR1 is MNHEY and CDR2 is SMNVEV (reference sequence). The CDR3 DNA sequence: TGTGCCAGCAGGGGTTGGTCCCGCACCGGGGAGCTGTTTTTT. It translates to CASRGWSRTGELFF.

The rearrangement joins TRBV2 to TRBJ2-2; D is unclear. Germline loops: CDR1 SNHLY, CDR2 FYNNEI. CDR3 length equals 15 residues. Trimming pared 6 bases from V and 5 bases from J, leaving 16 bases between. CDR3 nucleotide sequence: TGTGCCAGCAGGGTCCCCGGTCGTTTTACCGGGGAGCTGTTTTTT. It codes for CASRVPGRFTGELFF.

J is TRBJ2-1 and V is TRBV5-1; TRBD2 matches at 9 bases. V lost 3 bases and J lost 2; bases outside the gene matches: 6. CDR1 and CDR2 from the germline V gene are SGHRS and YFSETQ. The CDR3 is made up of 16 amino acids. The CDR3: CASSSARGGAYNEQFF. In DNA form, the CDR3 reads TGCGCCAGCAGCTCTGCCCGCGGGGGGGCCTACAATGAGCAGTTCTTC.

This clonotype showed up just a few times. The chain employs TRBV18 and TRBJ1-1, with D hard to call. Germline-derived CDR1 and CDR2 are KGHSH and LQKENI. Trimming shortened V by 3 bases and J by 3 bases, and 11 bases separated the two germline ends. The CDR3 extends over 14 amino acids. CDR3 coding DNA: TGTGCCAGCTCACCGCGGCCGGAGCACACTGAAGCTTTCTTT. Translated, it gives CASSPRPEHTEAFF.